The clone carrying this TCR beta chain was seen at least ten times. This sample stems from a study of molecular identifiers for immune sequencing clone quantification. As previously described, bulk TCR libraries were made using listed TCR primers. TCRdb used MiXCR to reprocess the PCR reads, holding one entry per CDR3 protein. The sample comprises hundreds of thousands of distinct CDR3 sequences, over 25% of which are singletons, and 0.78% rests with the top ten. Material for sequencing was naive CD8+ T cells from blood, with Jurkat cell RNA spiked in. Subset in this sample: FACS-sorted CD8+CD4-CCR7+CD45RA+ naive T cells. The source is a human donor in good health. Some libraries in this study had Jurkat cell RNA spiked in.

The CDR3 loop is CASSLVEQFF. The DNA for the CDR3 is TGTGCCAGCAGCTTAGTTGAGCAGTTCTTC. The chain recombines TRBV7-9 with TRBJ2-1; D is uncertain. V shed 1 base and J shed 9 bases, with 1 base lying between them. Germline values: CDR1 SEHNR, CDR2 FQNEAQ (reference sequence). This CDR3 comprises 10 residues.